This T cell receptor beta chain is from a study of cytotoxic CD8 clonotypes in ibrutinib-treated CLL. The wider study: Responses: some 25 partial, 2 complete; after median approximately 67 months, about 15 stayed remitted, roughly 12 progressed.

J lost 8 bases, V lost 3 bases, and 7 bases had no gene match. The V gene's germline CDR1 is MDHEN and CDR2 SYDVKM. The CDR3 extends over 16 amino acids. Sequenced by immunoSEQ multiplex PCR; TCRdb stores in-frame clones only, minus some. The sample shows roughly 130,000 clones, 75% to 95% of them seen only once. V gene TRBV28 combines with J gene TRBJ2-1, with TRBD2 matching over 13 bases. The specimen was PBMCs, collected after 12 months of ibrutinib treatment. The TCR sequence derives from a human donor with chronic lymphocytic leukemia. The CDR3 region is CASSFLTSGRGDEQFF. DNA of the CDR3: TGTGCCAGCAGTTTCCTCACTAGCGGGAGGGGGGATGAGCAGTTCTTC.